This T cell receptor beta chain comes out of a study of regulatory T cells in long-lasting Graves disease. CDR1 and CDR2 (germline): MRHNA, SNTAGT. Losses at the gene ends were 7 bases for V and 4 bases for J; bases not matched to a gene: 14. The CDR3 length is 16 residues. HTBI primers from iRepertoire and Arm-PCR of CDR3 regions yielded the TCR beta libraries. Each CDR3 protein is one row after TCRdb ran MiXCR on the multiplex PCR reads. The top ten hold less than 35% of the sample, which has 300,000 to 350,000 distinct CDR3 sequences, about 19% seen once. As for time point: persistent/refractory GD, antithyroid drugs over 5 years with positive TRAb. RNA isolated from PBMCs was used to make the TCR library. Concerning this clonotype: This likely reflects a read error, since a far larger clone is one base away.

This TCR was sampled from a female donor with Graves disease. The V and J genes are TRBV6-4 and TRBJ2-7; 9 bases fit TRBD1. Sequencing used peripheral blood mononuclear cells (PBMCs), obtained when the disease was refractory, from a patient treated with antithyroid drugs. CDR3 bases: TGTGCCAGCACAAACCGCCGGGACAGGGTCCCTTACGAGCAGTACGTC. Its translation is CASTNRRDRVPYEQYV.